This TCR beta chain was sequenced for a study of shared clonotypes between healthy human individuals. Here immunoSEQ multiplex PCR was the method, and the copy in TCRdb shows in-frame clones only, minus some. Among some 550,000 clones listed, around 97% were seen once. Donors comprised only Caucasian adults living in Nashville, Tennessee. The CDR3 extends over 14 amino acids. CDR1 MGHDK and CDR2 SYGVNS come from the germline V gene. Trimming pared 6 bases from V and 2 bases from J, leaving 13 bases between. Sequencing input: naive CD4+ T cells sorted from blood. Subset described: CD45RA+ positively selected. This clonotype was sampled from a woman aged 25 to 39 in good health. The gene calls are TRBV25-1 and TRBJ1-1; no clear D. Here the CDR3 reads CASRAGGSNTEAFF. DNA of the CDR3: TGTGCCAGCAGAGCGGGAGGGAGTAACACTGAAGCTTTCTTT.